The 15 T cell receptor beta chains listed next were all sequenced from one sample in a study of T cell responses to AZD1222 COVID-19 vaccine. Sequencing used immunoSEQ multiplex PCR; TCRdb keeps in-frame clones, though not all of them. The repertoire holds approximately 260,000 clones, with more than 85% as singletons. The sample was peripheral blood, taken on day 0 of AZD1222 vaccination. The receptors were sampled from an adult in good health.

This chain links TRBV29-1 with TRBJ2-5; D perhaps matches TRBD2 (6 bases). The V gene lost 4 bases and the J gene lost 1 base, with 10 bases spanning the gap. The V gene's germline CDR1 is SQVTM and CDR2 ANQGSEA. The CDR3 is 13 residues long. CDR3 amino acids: CSVGSGVQETQYF. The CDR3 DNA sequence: TGCAGCGTTGGTTCGGGAGTCCAAGAGACCCAGTACTTC. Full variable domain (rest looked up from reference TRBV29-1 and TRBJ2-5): SAVISQKPSRDICQRGTSLTIQCQVDSQVTMMFWYRQQPGQSLTLIATANQGSEATYESGFVIDKFPISRPNLTFSTLTVSNMSPEDSSIYLCSVGSGVQETQYFGPGTRLLVL.

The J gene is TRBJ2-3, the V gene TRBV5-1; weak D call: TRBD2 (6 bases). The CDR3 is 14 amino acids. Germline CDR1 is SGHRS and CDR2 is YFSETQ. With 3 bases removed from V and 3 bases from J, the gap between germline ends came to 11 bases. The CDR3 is CASSWGDSTDTQYF. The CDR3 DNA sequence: TGCGCCAGCAGCTGGGGGGACTCAACAGATACGCAGTATTTT.

The CDR3 spells CASNSELNTEAFF. For the CDR3, the DNA is TGTGCCAGCAACTCAGAGCTGAACACTGAAGCTTTCTTT. The chain employs TRBV2 and TRBJ1-1; no clear D gene. The CDR3 runs to 13 residues. The V end lost 7 bases, the J end lost 0 bases, and 9 bases lay between the germline ends. Germline CDR1 SNHLY, CDR2 FYNNEI.

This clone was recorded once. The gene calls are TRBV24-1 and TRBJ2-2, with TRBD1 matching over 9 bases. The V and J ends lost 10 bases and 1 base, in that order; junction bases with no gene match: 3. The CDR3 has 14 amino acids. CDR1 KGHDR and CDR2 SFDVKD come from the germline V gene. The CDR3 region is CATMGQGNTGELFF. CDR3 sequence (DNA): TGTGCCACGATGGGACAGGGGAACACCGGGGAGCTGTTTTTT.

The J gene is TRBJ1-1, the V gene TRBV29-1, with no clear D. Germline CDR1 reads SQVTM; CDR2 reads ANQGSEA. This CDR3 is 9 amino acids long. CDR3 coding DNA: TGCCTCAGGCCTTTTGGGGCTTTCTTT. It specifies CLRPFGAFF. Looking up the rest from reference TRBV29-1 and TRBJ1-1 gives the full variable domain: SAVISQKPSRDICQRGTSLTIQCQVDSQVTMMFWYRQQPGQSLTLIATANQGSEATYESGFVIDKFPISRPNLTFSTLTVSNMSPEDSSIYLCLRPFGAFFGQGTRLTVV.

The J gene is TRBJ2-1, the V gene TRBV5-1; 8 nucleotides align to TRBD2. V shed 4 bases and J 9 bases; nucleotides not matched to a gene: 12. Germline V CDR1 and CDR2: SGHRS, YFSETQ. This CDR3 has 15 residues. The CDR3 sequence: CASSTAWREEGEQFF. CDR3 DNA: TGCGCCAGCAGCACCGCCTGGCGGGAGGAAGGTGAGCAGTTCTTC.

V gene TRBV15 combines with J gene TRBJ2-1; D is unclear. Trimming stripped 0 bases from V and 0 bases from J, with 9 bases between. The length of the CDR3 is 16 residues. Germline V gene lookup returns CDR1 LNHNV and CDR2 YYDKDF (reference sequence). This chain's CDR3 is CATSRDSRSSYNEQFF. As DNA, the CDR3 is TGTGCCACCAGCAGAGATTCCAGGAGCTCCTACAATGAGCAGTTCTTC. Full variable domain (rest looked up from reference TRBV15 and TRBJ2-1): DAMVIQNPRYQVTQFGKPVTLSCSQTLNHNVMYWYQQKSSQAPKLLFHYYDKDFNNEADTPDNFQSRRPNTSFCFLDIRSPGLGDTAMYLCATSRDSRSSYNEQFFGPGTRLTVL.

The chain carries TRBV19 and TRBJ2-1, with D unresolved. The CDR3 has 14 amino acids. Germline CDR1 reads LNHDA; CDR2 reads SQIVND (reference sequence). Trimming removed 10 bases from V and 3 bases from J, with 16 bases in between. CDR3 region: CATSAADLYNEQFF. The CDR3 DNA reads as TGTGCCACCTCGGCGGCTGATCTCTACAATGAGCAGTTCTTC. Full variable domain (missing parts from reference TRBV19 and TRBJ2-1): DGGITQSPKYLFRKEGQNVTLSCEQNLNHDAMYWYRQDPGQGLRLIYYSQIVNDFQKGDIAEGYSVSREKKESFPLTVTSAQKNPTAFYLCATSAADLYNEQFFGPGTRLTVL.

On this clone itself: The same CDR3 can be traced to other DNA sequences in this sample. The CDR3 DNA sequence: TGCGCCAGCAGCTTGAACGGGGGCTCCTACGAGCAGTACTTC. Its protein is CASSLNGGSYEQYF. This chain links TRBV5-1 with TRBJ2-7, with D perhaps matching TRBD2 (6 bases). V gave up 1 base and J gave up 0 bases, with 8 bases separating them. Germline CDR1 SGHRS, CDR2 YFSETQ. The CDR3 loop spans 14 amino acids.

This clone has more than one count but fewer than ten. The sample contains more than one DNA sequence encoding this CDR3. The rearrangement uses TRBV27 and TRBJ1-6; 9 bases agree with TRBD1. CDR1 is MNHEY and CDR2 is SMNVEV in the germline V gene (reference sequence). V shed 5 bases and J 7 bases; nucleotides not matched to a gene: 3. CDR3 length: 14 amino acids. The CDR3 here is CASSPGTGNSPLHF. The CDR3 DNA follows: TGTGCCAGCAGTCCTGGGACAGGGAATTCACCCCTCCACTTT.

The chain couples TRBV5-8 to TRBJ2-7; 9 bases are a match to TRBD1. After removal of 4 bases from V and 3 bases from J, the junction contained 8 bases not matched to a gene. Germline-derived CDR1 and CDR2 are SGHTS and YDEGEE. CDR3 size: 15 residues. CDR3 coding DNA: TGTGCCAGCAGCGGGAGGGGACAGGGCTACTACGAGCAGTACTTC. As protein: CASSGRGQGYYEQYF.

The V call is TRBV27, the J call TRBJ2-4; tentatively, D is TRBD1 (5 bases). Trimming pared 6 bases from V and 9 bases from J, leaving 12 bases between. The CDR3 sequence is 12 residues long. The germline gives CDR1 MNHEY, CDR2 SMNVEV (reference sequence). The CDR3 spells CASRMGHGIQYF. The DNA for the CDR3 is TGTGCCAGCAGGATGGGGCACGGCATTCAGTACTTC.

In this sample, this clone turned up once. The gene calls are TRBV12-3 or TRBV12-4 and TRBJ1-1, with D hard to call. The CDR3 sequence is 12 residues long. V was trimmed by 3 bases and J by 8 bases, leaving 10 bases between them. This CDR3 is CASSFFQTEAFF. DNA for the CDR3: TGTGCCAGCAGTTTTTTCCAGACAGAAGCTTTCTTT.

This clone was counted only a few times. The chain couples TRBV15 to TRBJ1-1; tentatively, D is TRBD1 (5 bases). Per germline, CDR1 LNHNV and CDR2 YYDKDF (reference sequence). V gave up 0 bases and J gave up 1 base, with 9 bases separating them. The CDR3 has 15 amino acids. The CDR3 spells CATSRDPRGNTEAFF. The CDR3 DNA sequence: TGTGCCACCAGCAGAGATCCGAGGGGGAACACTGAAGCTTTCTTT.

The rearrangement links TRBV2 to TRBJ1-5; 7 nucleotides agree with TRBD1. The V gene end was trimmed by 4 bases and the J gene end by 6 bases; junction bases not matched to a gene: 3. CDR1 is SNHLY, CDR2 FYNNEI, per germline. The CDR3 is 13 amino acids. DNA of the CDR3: TGTGCCAGCAGTGGACAGGGCGGTCAGCCCCAGCATTTT. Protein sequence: CASSGQGGQPQHF.